This is a list of T cell receptor beta chains from one sample in a study of CD8 T cells in ankylosing spondylitis. Via MiXCR, TCRdb re-called the 5' RACE reads, giving one row per CDR3 protein. The table records about 120,000 distinct CDR3 sequences, roughly an eighth of them present only once. The sequenced material came from blood, either unsorted or a sorted T cell fraction (not recorded which). These receptors were taken from a female donor with ankylosing spondylitis or in good health (not recorded which). Both conserved end residues are part of each CDR3. The order of the fields is J gene, D gene, V gene, clone size, CDR3 DNA, CDR3 protein. The D gene is left open where the match is weak. Size is omitted from some rows. Given values are once, few, many or a class for expanded clones.

TRBJ2-7,.,TRBV5-1,.,TGCGCCAGCAGCTCGGGAACCTCCTACGAGCAGTACTTC,CASSSGTSYEQYF
TRBJ1-5,TRBD1,TRBV4-2,few,TGTGCCAGCAGCCTTCAGGGGGACTCCAAGGGGCCCCAGCATTTT,CASSLQGDSKGPQHF
TRBJ2-7,TRBD2,TRBV2,many,TGTGCCAGCAGTGAAGGGAGCCGCGGGAGTTACGAGCAGTACTTC,CASSEGSRGSYEQYF
TRBJ1-2,TRBD1,TRBV29-1,many,TGCAGCGTCCCCAGAAGTGGGACAGATTACTATGGCTACACCTTC,CSVPRSGTDYYGYTF
TRBJ2-5,.,TRBV15,many,TGTGCCACCAGCAGAGGAAGAACGAGCGAGACCCAGTACTTC,CATSRGRTSETQYF
TRBJ1-5,.,TRBV7-2,many,TGTGCCAGCAGTGAAGCCTGGGGAAGCAATCAGCCCCAGCATTTT,CASSEAWGSNQPQHF
TRBJ1-5,.,TRBV29-1,many,TGCAGCGTAGTAAGCGGGGGGGCAGGGCAGCCCCAGCATTTT,CSVVSGGAGQPQHF
TRBJ1-1,TRBD1,TRBV19,few,TGTGCCAGTAGTATGAACAGGGGGCCTCTTGCTGAAGCTTTCTTT,CASSMNRGPLAEAFF
TRBJ2-1,.,TRBV27,many,TGTGCCAGCAGAGGGCGGGTTCGGTACAATGAGCAGTTCTTC,CASRGRVRYNEQFF
TRBJ2-1,.,TRBV12-3/TRBV12-4,many,TGTGCCAGCAGTTTAGCGCTGGTAGGCAATGAGCAGTTCTTC,CASSLALVGNEQFF
TRBJ2-3,.,TRBV29-1,many,TGCAGCGCCGTAGAGCGGTCTAGCACAGATACGCAGTATTTT,CSAVERSSTDTQYF
TRBJ2-5,.,TRBV20-1,many,TGCAGTGCTAGGAAGGAGCTGGAGACCCAGTACTTC,CSARKELETQYF
TRBJ2-1,TRBD2,TRBV2,few,TGTGCCAGCAGCCCCACTAGCGGAATGACCTACAATGAGCAGTTCTTC,CASSPTSGMTYNEQFF
TRBJ2-7,TRBD1,TRBV27,many,TGTGCCAGCAGTTTACCGGACAGGGCTCGGCAGTACTTC,CASSLPDRARQYF
TRBJ2-2,.,TRBV30,.,TGTGCCTGGAGGAGGCAGGGGTCCGGGGAGCTGTTTTTT,CAWRRQGSGELFF
TRBJ2-3,.,TRBV20-1,.,TGCAGTGCTAGAGATTGGGTGAAGCCCTCCACAGATACGCAGTATTTT,CSARDWVKPSTDTQYF
TRBJ2-6,.,TRBV5-1,many,TGCGCCAGCCGCTCTTTGGCTTCTGGGGCCAACGTCCTGACTTTC,CASRSLASGANVLTF
TRBJ2-7,.,TRBV18,few,TGTGCCAGCTCACCACCTGGCAGGGCCGGTCTCTCTCTCGAGCAGTACTTC,CASSPPGRAGLSLEQYF
TRBJ2-3,.,TRBV5-1,many,TGCGCCAGCAGCTGGGATCAAGATACGCAGTATTTT,CASSWDQDTQYF
TRBJ2-1,.,TRBV20-1,many,TGCAGTGCTAGAGGACGGGAGAATGAGCAGTTCTTC,CSARGRENEQFF
TRBJ2-1,TRBD2,TRBV12-3/TRBV12-4,few,TGTGCCAGCAGCCCGGGACTAGCGGGAGTTGGGAATGAGCAGTTCTTC,CASSPGLAGVGNEQFF
TRBJ2-7,TRBD1,TRBV28,few,TGTGCCACCGCTCGGGACAGGCTCGTCAACGAGCAGTACTTC,CATARDRLVNEQYF
TRBJ1-5,.,TRBV12-3/TRBV12-4,many,TGTGCCAGCAGCCCGGACGGGCTTGGGAATCAGCCCCAGCATTTT,CASSPDGLGNQPQHF
TRBJ2-3,TRBD2,TRBV9,few,TGTGCCAGCAGCCGTCGGACTAGCGGGGTGATAGATACGCAGTATTTT,CASSRRTSGVIDTQYF
TRBJ2-7,TRBD2,TRBV7-2,.,TGTGCCAGCAGCTTAGCCCCGATAGCGGGGACCTTCCTAGAGCAGTACTTC,CASSLAPIAGTFLEQYF
TRBJ1-3,.,TRBV12-3/TRBV12-4,few,TGTGCCAGCAGTTTCGGTGGGCCAAGCTCTGGAAACACCATATATTTT,CASSFGGPSSGNTIYF
TRBJ1-5,.,TRBV6-2/TRBV6-3,few,TGTGCCAGCAGTTACTCGATAACAGCCGGGTATAATCAGCCCCAGCATTTT,CASSYSITAGYNQPQHF
TRBJ2-3,TRBD2,TRBV6-5,many,TGTGCCAGCAGTTACTCGAGGCCTAGCGGGGGGGCGTTTCGAGATACGCAGTATTTT,CASSYSRPSGGAFRDTQYF